Given below is one TCR beta chain in context. The antigen remains undetermined. The sample belongs to a study of T cell responses to AZD1222 COVID-19 vaccine. The protocol was immunoSEQ multiplex PCR, while the TCRdb copy is restricted to in-frame clones and leaves out a portion. This sample has more than 90,000 clones; approximately 90% occur once, and the top ten carry 3.5%. Pooled samples include second doses given at about 4 or 12 weeks. Study findings and constraints: Donors in the cohort were predominantly white British and more often female, and clonal diversity was possibly underestimated. Variant regions that are unmutated are reportedly the target of nearly half of spike-specific TCRs.

Trimming took off 4 bases at V and 0 bases at J, with 0 bases between the two ends. Germline V lookup: CDR1 MNHEY, CDR2 SVGEGT. There are 12 residues in the CDR3. The specimen was peripheral blood, collected 28 days after the second AZD1222 dose. This receptor was identified in an adult who received the AZD1222 COVID-19 vaccine. This sequence joins TRBV6-2 or TRBV6-3 and TRBJ2-2; D is unresolved. CDR3 loop: CASSSNTGELFF. Written as DNA, the CDR3 is TGTGCCAGCAGTTCGAACACCGGGGAGCTGTTTTTT.